This T cell receptor (beta chain) was observed in a study of cytomegalovirus exposure and HLA in healthy donors. Broader study findings: The tendency of first-cohort TCR clusters to co-occur in the 120 or so validation repertoires was the finding of a later analysis.

On this clone: Its specificity is unknown.

V was clipped by 6 bases and J by 1 base; unmatched bases: 18. There are 18 residues in the CDR3. Germline V gene data show CDR1 as SNHLY and CDR2 as FYNNEI. Measured with immunoSEQ multiplex PCR; TCRdb has only the in-frame clones, and not every one. The table records 100,000 to 150,000 clones, nearly 90% of them present only once. Donors were drawn from the approximately 130-subject validation cohort, separate from the approximately 700-subject first cohort. The sequencing input was PBMCs. The origin of this receptor is a woman between 18 and 29 years old in good health and CMV-seronegative. The chain carries TRBV2 and TRBJ2-7; 7 positions match TRBD1. This CDR3 reads CASRTPGTVNYVSYEQYF. The CDR3 DNA follows: TGTGCCAGCAGGACCCCCGGGACAGTGAACTATGTGTCCTACGAGCAGTACTTC. Filled out from reference TRBV2 and TRBJ2-7, the complete variable domain reads EPEVTQTPSHQVTQMGQEVILRCVPISNHLYFYWYRQILGQKVEFLVSFYNNEISEKSEIFDDQFSVERPDGSNFTLKIRSTKLEDSAMYFCASRTPGTVNYVSYEQYFGPGTRLTVT.